These 22 T cell receptor beta chains came from one sample sequenced in a study of blood T cell repertoires in COVID-19. The repertoire was sequenced with immunoSEQ multiplex PCR; TCRdb's copy has only in-frame clones and lacks some. Of fewer than 350,000 clones in the sample, around 85% were seen once. Input material: PBMCs or T cells enriched from blood (not recorded which). The source of these receptors is a woman in her forties with acute COVID-19.

The V call is TRBV5-1, the J call TRBJ2-7; 11 bases line up with TRBD1. Germline lookup yields CDR1 SGHRS and CDR2 YFSETQ. The CDR3 totals 15 residues. The V gene end was trimmed by 4 bases and the J gene end by 2 bases; junction bases not matched to a gene: 5. CDR3 loop: CASSPGQGAAYEQYF. The CDR3, as DNA: TGCGCCAGCAGCCCCGGACAGGGGGCTGCCTACGAGCAGTACTTC.

This sequence joins TRBV7-3 and TRBJ1-1, with D unclear. CDR3 size: 15 residues. Per the germline V gene, CDR1 is SGHTA and CDR2 is FQGTGA. Between the trimmed V and J ends, which lost 4 bases and 3 bases, there was a span of 15 bases. The CDR3 is CASSSGVGSYTEAFF. In nucleotides, the CDR3 is TGTGCCAGCAGCTCCGGGGTAGGGTCGTACACTGAAGCTTTCTTT. Together with reference TRBV7-3 and TRBJ1-1, the CDR3 gives the full variable domain: GAGVSQTPSNKVTEKGKYVELRCDPISGHTALYWYRQSLGQGPEFLIYFQGTGAADDSGLPNDRFFAVRPEGSVSTLKIQRTERGDSAVYLCASSSGVGSYTEAFFGQGTRLTVV.

The chain joins TRBV23-1 to TRBJ1-6, with TRBD1 matching 7 bases. TRBV23-1 is reported as an ORF; its role is uncertain. Losses at the gene ends were 0 bases for V and 4 bases for J; bases not matched to a gene: 9. This CDR3 contains 18 residues. The CDR3 DNA reads TGCGCCAGCAGTCAATCCGGGGGCCGGGACAGATATAATTCACCCCTCCACTTT. This encodes CASSQSGGRDRYNSPLHF.

The rearrangement uses TRBV6-5 and TRBJ1-1; D is undetermined. The ends were cut back, 7 bases at V and 0 bases at J, with 9 bases in the middle. Looked up from germline, CDR1 is MNHEY and CDR2 is SVGAGI. The CDR3 extends over 13 amino acids. The CDR3 DNA reads TGTGCCAGCAAGAGGGATATGAACACTGAAGCTTTCTTT. Protein product: CASKRDMNTEAFF.

This sequence joins TRBV10-3 and TRBJ2-7; D is perhaps TRBD1 (6 bases). Germline CDR1 reads ENHRY; CDR2 reads SYGVKD. Trimming pared 3 bases from V and 2 bases from J, leaving 8 bases between. This CDR3 spans 13 amino acids. The CDR3 DNA reads as TGTGCCATCAGTGAACAGGGCCCCTACGAGCAGTACTTC. Translated: CAISEQGPYEQYF.

The rearrangement links TRBV3-1 (or the pseudogene TRBV3-2) to TRBJ2-3, with 11 bases lining up with TRBD2. V gave up 0 bases and J gave up 5 bases; unmatched junction bases: 10. Germline CDR1 LGHDT, CDR2 YNNKEL (reference sequence). The CDR3 runs 18 residues. The CDR3 is CASSQEISSGGAVDTQYF. The CDR3 DNA reads as TGTGCCAGCAGCCAAGAAATTAGTAGCGGGGGGGCCGTAGATACGCAGTATTTT.

This chain joins TRBV11-2 and TRBJ1-1; no reliable D call. This CDR3 has 14 amino acids. The germline V gene encodes CDR1 SGHAT and CDR2 FQNNGV. The V end was cut by 3 bases, the J end by 3 bases, with 11 bases between. The CDR3: CASSLRAPDTEAFF. For the CDR3, the DNA is TGTGCCAGCAGCTTGCGGGCGCCCGACACTGAAGCTTTCTTT.

This chain uses TRBV9 with TRBJ1-3, with no clear D. CDR1 and CDR2 from the germline V gene are SGDLS and YYNGEE. Trimming stripped 4 bases from V and 0 bases from J, with 11 bases between. The CDR3 is 15 amino acids. The CDR3 coding sequence is TGTGCCAGCAGCTTTAGTATCGTCTCTGGAAACACCATATATTTT. Its translation is CASSFSIVSGNTIYF.

This chain connects TRBV7-9 to TRBJ1-2, with 12 positions matching TRBD1. V shed 5 bases and J 6 bases; nucleotides not matched to a gene: 10. The germline V gene encodes CDR1 SEHNR and CDR2 FQNEAQ (reference sequence). This CDR3 spans 16 amino acids. This CDR3 is CASSEGQGAVLHGYTF. The CDR3 coding sequence is TGTGCCAGCAGCGAGGGACAGGGGGCTGTCCTTCATGGCTACACCTTC.

The V and J genes are TRBV5-1 and TRBJ2-5; D is possibly TRBD2 (6 bases). Trimming removed 2 bases at V and 4 bases at J, with 12 bases between. In germline, CDR1 is SGHRS, CDR2 YFSETQ. The CDR3 has 14 residues. For the CDR3, the DNA is TGCGCCAGCAGCTTAGAGGGAGGTCGAGAGACCCAGTACTTC. Translation: CASSLEGGRETQYF.

This clone was seen a handful of times. The chain has TRBV14 and TRBJ2-1; D is undetermined. Germline V gene data show CDR1 as SGHDN and CDR2 as FVKESK. Between the trimmed V and J ends, which lost 4 bases and 8 bases, there was a span of 6 bases. This CDR3 is 11 amino acids long. In nucleotides, the CDR3 is TGTGCCAGCAGCCTTGCGTATGAGCAGTTCTTC. Translated, it gives CASSLAYEQFF.

The V and J genes are TRBV7-9 and TRBJ1-1, with a possible D match to TRBD1 (6 bases). The CDR3 length is 17 residues. The germline gives CDR1 SEHNR, CDR2 FQNEAQ (reference sequence). The germline V and J ends were trimmed by 5 bases and 4 bases, with 23 bases remaining between them. The DNA of the CDR3 is TGTGCCAGCAGCCACCCAGGAGGGGGAGGGTTCGGCACTGAAGCTTTCTTT. Translated, it gives CASSHPGGGGFGTEAFF.

This chain joins TRBV28 and TRBJ1-3, with D perhaps matching TRBD1 (5 bases). CDR1 and CDR2 (germline): MDHEN, SYDVKM. Trimming removed 4 bases at V and 2 bases at J, with 18 bases between. This CDR3 spans 17 amino acids. The CDR3 spells CASSWSLGGGPGNTIYF. In DNA, the CDR3 is TGTGCCAGCAGTTGGTCCCTTGGGGGGGGTCCTGGAAACACCATATATTTT.

This chain connects TRBV6-5 to TRBJ1-2; TRBD1 matches 7 bases. With V trimmed by 5 bases and J by 4 bases, 4 bases remained unmatched. The germline V gene encodes CDR1 MNHEY and CDR2 SVGAGI. The CDR3 length is 13 residues. The CDR3 DNA reads TGTGCCAGCAGTCCGACAGGGATCTATGGCTACACCTTC. This encodes CASSPTGIYGYTF.

V usage is TRBV7-8 and J usage is TRBJ2-7, with a tentative D call TRBD2 (6 bases). The CDR3 is 13 residues long. Germline V gives CDR1 SGHVS, CDR2 FQNEAQ. The V end lost 5 bases, the J end lost 4 bases, and 12 bases lay between the germline ends. CDR3 residues: CASSPPGGYEQYF. The CDR3 bases are TGTGCCAGCAGCCCCCCCGGGGGATACGAGCAGTACTTC.

This clone was seen at least ten times. The chain employs TRBV7-9 and TRBJ1-6; tentative D call: TRBD1 (6 bases). The CDR3 loop spans 13 amino acids. The V end lost 1 base, the J end lost 14 bases, and 12 bases lay between the germline ends. Germline V lookup: CDR1 SEHNR, CDR2 FQNEAQ (reference sequence). The CDR3 coding sequence is TGTGCCAGCAGCTTAGAAACAGGGTCGTCCCTCCACTTT. The encoded protein is CASSLETGSSLHF.

This rearrangement joins TRBV6-5 to TRBJ1-2; the D is unclear. Between the trimmed V and J ends, which lost 6 bases and 2 bases, there was a span of 13 bases. Germline V gene sequence: CDR1 MNHEY, CDR2 SVGAGI. The CDR3 is 14 amino acids. The CDR3 nucleotides read TGTGCCAGCAGCCGAGGGCGTTCGAACTATGGCTACACCTTC. Translation: CASSRGRSNYGYTF.

V is TRBV2 and J is TRBJ1-3; 7 bases align to TRBD1. V shed 7 bases, J shed 7 bases, and the junction held 7 bases outside the gene matches. CDR1 and CDR2 from the germline V gene are SNHLY and FYNNEI. This CDR3 is built from 13 residues. In nucleotides, the CDR3 is TGTGCCAGCATGACAGGGCGCAGGAACACCATATATTTT. Translating it yields CASMTGRRNTIYF.

V gene TRBV5-1 combines with J gene TRBJ1-1; perhaps TRBD1 as D (6 bases). Trimming removed 4 bases at V and 3 bases at J, with 10 bases between. The CDR3 has 13 amino acids. Germline V gives CDR1 SGHRS, CDR2 YFSETQ. CDR3 sequence (DNA): TGCGCCAGCAGCAACAGGGTCGACACTGAAGCTTTCTTT. Protein: CASSNRVDTEAFF.

J is TRBJ2-1 and V is TRBV7-9, with 10 nucleotides matching TRBD2. Losses at the gene ends were 2 bases for V and 6 bases for J; bases not matched to a gene: 13. Per germline, CDR1 SEHNR and CDR2 FQNEAQ (reference sequence). The CDR3 length is 18 residues. CDR3 coding DNA: TGTGCCAGCAGCTTATATCCTAGCGGGAGAATCGGAGGCAATGAGCAGTTCTTC. Its translation is CASSLYPSGRIGGNEQFF.

The J gene is TRBJ2-1, the V gene TRBV7-2; 13 nucleotides match TRBD2. The CDR3 loop spans 17 amino acids. Germline CDR1 reads SGHTA; CDR2 reads FQGNSA. The V gene end was trimmed by 5 bases and the J gene end by 3 bases; junction bases not matched to a gene: 7. The CDR3 DNA reads TGTGCCAGCAGCCCGACTAGCGGGAGGCCCGGCTACAATGAGCAGTTCTTC. This encodes CASSPTSGRPGYNEQFF.

In this sample, this clone turned up many times. This CDR3 is CASSVAPSGRSGSYNEQFF. In DNA, the CDR3 is TGTGCCAGCAGCGTAGCTCCCAGCGGGAGATCGGGCTCCTACAATGAGCAGTTCTTC. The chain employs TRBV9 and TRBJ2-1; TRBD2 agrees at 8 bases. The CDR3 loop spans 19 amino acids. Germline-derived CDR1 and CDR2 are SGDLS and YYNGEE. Trimming at V came to 0 bases and at J to 0 bases, leaving 11 bases not matched to a gene.